One sample yielded the 30 T cell receptor beta chains listed below, sequenced in a study of radiotherapy plus CTLA-4 blockade in lung cancer. Libraries were prepared by immunoSEQ multiplex PCR; TCRdb keeps only in-frame clonotypes and omits some of them. Here the sample spans about 45,000 clones, 73% being singletons. The material sequenced was peripheral blood, taken from a patient treated with radiotherapy plus ipilimumab. The origin of the receptors is a human donor with non-small cell lung cancer who had a complete response to radiotherapy plus ipilimumab.

This rearrangement joins TRBV6-1 to TRBJ2-1, with 7 bases aligning to TRBD1. V lost 7 bases to trimming and J lost 4 bases; unmatched junction nucleotides: 7. CDR1 and CDR2 from the germline V gene are MNHNS and SASEGT. The CDR3 spans 14 residues. CDR3 DNA sequence: TGTGCCAGCACCTACCGGGACAGATACAATGAGCAGTTCTTC. Encoded protein: CASTYRDRYNEQFF.

V and J are TRBV2 and TRBJ2-7; 8 bases align to TRBD1. J was trimmed by 4 bases and V by 2 bases; bases with no gene match: 4. CDR1 SNHLY and CDR2 FYNNEI come from the germline V gene. This CDR3 is built from 14 residues. CDR3 DNA sequence: TGTGCCAGCAGTGAACAGGGGGCTCTGTACGAGCAGTACTTC. Protein sequence: CASSEQGALYEQYF.

The table lists this clone with a few counts. One end of the junction varies from germline; a read error may be responsible. The chain combines TRBV18 with TRBJ1-5; D not certain. Germline lookup yields CDR1 KGHSH and CDR2 LQKENI. This CDR3 has 14 amino acids. The CDR3 bases are TGTGCCAGCTCGCCACAAGCAAGCAATCAGCCCCAGCATTTT. It yields the protein CASSPQASNQPQHF.

The chain is built from TRBV19 and TRBJ1-6; D unresolved. Between the trimmed V and J ends, which lost 1 base and 7 bases, there was a span of 8 bases. Per germline, CDR1 LNHDA and CDR2 SQIVND (reference sequence). The CDR3 is 14 residues long. The CDR3 DNA follows: TGTGCCAGTAGTATAGCACCCACAAATTCACCCCTCCACTTT. Amino acids: CASSIAPTNSPLHF.

This rearrangement joins TRBV27 to TRBJ1-2; 10 bases are a match to TRBD1. Germline V gene lookup returns CDR1 MNHEY and CDR2 SMNVEV (reference sequence). The CDR3 contains 16 residues. V lost 5 bases and J lost 4; bases outside the gene matches: 10. The CDR3 DNA sequence: TGTGCCAGCAGTCCCACCACGACAGGGGGCCGCTATGGCTACACCTTC. Translating gives CASSPTTTGGRYGYTF.

V is TRBV6-5 and J is TRBJ1-6, with D tentatively TRBD1 (6 bases). Trimming cost V 6 bases and J 0 bases, with 6 bases left between them. CDR1 is MNHEY, CDR2 SVGAGI, per germline. CDR3 size: 14 residues. CDR3 coding DNA: TGTGCCAGCAGCAGGGGCTCCTATAATTCACCCCTCCACTTT. Translated, it gives CASSRGSYNSPLHF.

The V gene is TRBV18, the J gene TRBJ2-1, with TRBD2 matching 9 bases. The CDR3 totals 16 residues. V lost 1 base and J lost 4; bases outside the gene matches: 5. Germline V gives CDR1 KGHSH, CDR2 LQKENI. The CDR3 loop is CASSPRGLAGYNEQFF. The CDR3 DNA reads TGTGCCAGCTCACCACGAGGGCTAGCGGGGTACAATGAGCAGTTCTTC.

The chain joins TRBV28 to TRBJ1-2; 8 nucleotides line up with TRBD1. The ends lost 5 bases at V and 3 bases at J; junction bases unmatched: 2. This CDR3 comprises 13 residues. In germline, CDR1 is MDHEN, CDR2 SYDVKM. Here the CDR3 DNA reads TGTGCCAGCAGTCCGACAGGGGACTATGGCTACACCTTC. The encoded protein is CASSPTGDYGYTF.

This clone was observed a handful of times. The J gene is TRBJ1-1, the V gene TRBV7-9; D is uncertain. V was pared by 6 bases and J by 0 bases, with 11 bases between. Germline values: CDR1 SEHNR, CDR2 FQNEAQ (reference sequence). The CDR3 has 14 residues. This chain's CDR3 is CASSSGFMNTEAFF. CDR3 DNA: TGTGCCAGCAGTAGCGGGTTTATGAACACTGAAGCTTTCTTT.

This clone showed up just a few times. In DNA, the CDR3 is TGTGCCAGCAGCCCAGCGGGTTCACGGGATTATTCACCCCTCCACTTT. Amino acid sequence: CASSPAGSRDYSPLHF. The V gene is TRBV9, the J gene TRBJ1-6; D is unclear. CDR1 and CDR2 from the germline V gene are SGDLS and YYNGEE. This CDR3 has 16 amino acids. V lost 4 bases and J lost 8, with 19 bases in between.

This clone was observed once. The V call is TRBV18, the J call TRBJ1-4; D uncertain. The V end lost 3 bases, the J end lost 4 bases, and 9 bases lay between the germline ends. Germline assignment: CDR1 KGHSH and CDR2 LQKENI. This CDR3 has 14 amino acids. In nucleotides, the CDR3 is TGTGCCAGCTCACCGGGCCTGCTTAATGAAAAACTGTTTTTT. It encodes CASSPGLLNEKLFF. The full variable domain, in which reference TRBV18 and TRBJ1-4 provide the parts outside the CDR3, is NAGVMQNPRHLVRRRGQEARLRCSPMKGHSHVYWYRQLPEEGLKFMVYLQKENIIDESGMPKERFSAEFPKEGPSILRIQQVVRGDSAAYFCASSPGLLNEKLFFGSGTQLSVL.

The chain employs TRBV9 and TRBJ2-7; D gene ambiguous. With 3 bases removed from V and 9 bases from J, the gap between germline ends came to 13 bases. Germline assignment: CDR1 SGDLS and CDR2 YYNGEE. This CDR3 region has 12 residues. The CDR3 here is CASSAPPHGQYF. Written as DNA, the CDR3 is TGTGCCAGCAGCGCCCCACCCCACGGGCAGTACTTC.

The genes are TRBV6-6 and TRBJ2-3, with TRBD2 matching over 9 bases. After removal of 9 bases from V and 5 bases from J, the junction contained 6 bases not matched to a gene. There are 13 residues in the CDR3. Looked up from germline, CDR1 is MNHNY and CDR2 is SVGAGI (reference sequence). This chain's CDR3 is CASRGGAEDTQYF. In nucleotides, the CDR3 is TGTGCCAGTCGCGGGGGGGCCGAAGATACGCAGTATTTT.

The chain combines TRBV30 with TRBJ1-3; 8 bases are shared with TRBD1. Unmatched junction bases numbered 5, after V lost 4 bases and J lost 0 bases. This CDR3 region has 15 residues. Germline V gives CDR1 GTSNPN, CDR2 SVGIG (reference sequence). This chain's CDR3 is CAWTKDRDSGNTIYF. The CDR3 DNA follows: TGTGCCTGGACCAAGGACAGGGACTCTGGAAACACCATATATTTT.

V gene TRBV7-8 combines with J gene TRBJ2-1, with D perhaps TRBD2 (6 bases). Germline CDR1 is SGHVS and CDR2 is FQNEAQ. CDR3 length: 17 amino acids. V lost 4 bases, J lost 2 bases, and 18 bases lay in between. The CDR3 sequence is CASSSHRLVLAYNEQFF. As DNA, the CDR3 is TGTGCCAGCAGCTCCCACCGACTAGTATTAGCCTACAATGAGCAGTTCTTC.

The chain recombines TRBV5-1 with TRBJ2-5; the D gene is possibly TRBD2 (6 bases). Trimming cost V 0 bases and J 1 base, with 7 bases left between them. Germline V gives CDR1 SGHRS, CDR2 YFSETQ. This CDR3 comprises 14 residues. CDR3 nucleotides: TGCGCCAGCAGCTTGGGGGACTTCCAAGAGACCCAGTACTTC. Its protein is CASSLGDFQETQYF.

The J gene is TRBJ1-5, the V gene TRBV28, with TRBD1 identical over 7 bases. The J segment lost 3 bases and the V segment lost 8 bases, leaving 4 bases of the junction unmatched. CDR1 is MDHEN, CDR2 SYDVKM, per germline. This CDR3 has 13 residues. The CDR3 nucleotides are TGTGCCAGCTTTAGGGGGCCCAATCAGCCCCAGCATTTT. Residues: CASFRGPNQPQHF.

This chain links TRBV7-9 with TRBJ2-3; D may be TRBD2 (6 bases). Germline CDR1 and CDR2: SEHNR and FQNEAQ (reference sequence). The CDR3 spans 14 residues. The V end lost 4 bases, the J end lost 4 bases, and 12 bases lay between the germline ends. CDR3 bases: TGTGCCAGCAGCTCCTTACTAGCTGCAGATACGCAGTATTTT. It codes for CASSSLLAADTQYF.

This clone was detected only a few times. The rearrangement uses TRBV4-3 and TRBJ2-2; 8 bases fit TRBD1. The CDR3 consists of 16 residues. Germline loops: CDR1 LGHNA, CDR2 YSLEER. J gave up 1 base and V 4 bases, and 5 bases lay outside the gene matches. This CDR3 reads CASSRKTGENTGELFF. The CDR3 DNA reads as TGCGCCAGCAGCCGCAAGACAGGGGAGAACACCGGGGAGCTGTTTTTT.

The V and J genes are TRBV28 and TRBJ1-1; tentatively, D is TRBD1 (6 bases). Germline CDR1 is MDHEN and CDR2 is SYDVKM. CDR3 length equals 17 residues. The germline V and J ends were trimmed by 5 bases and 0 bases, with 19 bases remaining between them. CDR3 protein: CASSPSQGGVVNTEAFF. The DNA for the CDR3 is TGTGCCAGCAGTCCCAGCCAAGGGGGTGTCGTGAACACTGAAGCTTTCTTT.

The gene calls are TRBV2 and TRBJ2-2, with 8 bases lining up with TRBD1. This CDR3 has 14 residues. In germline, CDR1 is SNHLY, CDR2 FYNNEI. After removal of 6 bases from V and 5 bases from J, the junction contained 5 bases not matched to a gene. The CDR3 nucleotides are TGTGCCAGCAGCGGACAGGGCTGGACCGGGGAGCTGTTTTTT. It codes for CASSGQGWTGELFF.

V gene TRBV28 combines with J gene TRBJ2-1, with 7 bases fitting TRBD2. Germline-derived CDR1 and CDR2 are MDHEN and SYDVKM. V dropped 6 bases and J dropped 15; count of bases not matched to a gene: 11. This CDR3 spans 12 amino acids. The CDR3 DNA reads as TGTGCCAGCAGAACCATGACTGGGGGGGGGTTCTTC. Its translation: CASRTMTGGGFF.

The V and J genes are TRBV7-9 and TRBJ2-1; maybe TRBD1 (6 bases). The germline V gene has CDR1 SEHNR and CDR2 FQNEAQ (reference sequence). The CDR3 has 15 residues. V lost 4 bases and J 3 bases, leaving 13 bases between the germline ends. The CDR3: CASSSHRTDYNEQFF. The CDR3 DNA reads TGTGCCAGCAGCTCCCATCGGACAGACTACAATGAGCAGTTCTTC.

The gene calls are TRBV14 and TRBJ2-3, with 8 bases lining up with TRBD2. CDR1 is SGHDN, CDR2 FVKESK, per germline. The CDR3 length is 15 residues. The J segment lost 4 bases and the V segment lost 1 base, leaving 4 bases of the junction unmatched. In DNA form, the CDR3 reads TGTGCCAGCAGCCAAGGCGGGGGGAGGGCAGATACGCAGTATTTT. Amino acids: CASSQGGGRADTQYF.

The rearrangement joins TRBV30 to TRBJ1-1, with a possible D match to TRBD1 (5 bases). The CDR3 sequence is 14 residues long. Germline assignment: CDR1 GTSNPN and CDR2 SVGIG (reference sequence). V gave up 2 bases and J gave up 6 bases, with 16 bases separating them. CDR3: CAWSPRLTVAEAFF. Written as DNA, the CDR3 is TGTGCCTGGAGTCCCCGACTGACAGTCGCTGAAGCTTTCTTT.

The CDR3 reads CASSHLGVRGTPPKNTGELFF. Written as DNA, the CDR3 is TGCGCCAGCAGTCACCTGGGGGTTAGGGGGACCCCGCCAAAAAACACCGGGGAGCTGTTTTTT. The rearrangement uses TRBV4-1 and TRBJ2-2; possible D gene TRBD1, 6 bases. Trimming left V 6 bases short and J 2 bases short, with 31 bases between. The CDR3 has 21 residues. Germline CDR1 is MGHRA and CDR2 is YSYEKL.

The J gene is TRBJ2-7, the V gene TRBV5-4; 8 positions agree with TRBD1. From germline, CDR1 is SGHNT and CDR2 YYREEE (reference sequence). The CDR3 is 14 residues long. J was trimmed by 2 bases and V by 2 bases; bases with no gene match: 3. The CDR3 DNA reads as TGTGCCAGCAGCTTACAGGGGGGAACCTACGAGCAGTACTTC. Its translation is CASSLQGGTYEQYF.

As concerns this clone: A read error may produce the germline difference seen at one junction end. The rearrangement joins TRBV5-4 to TRBJ2-7, with D maybe TRBD1 (6 bases). The CDR3 consists of 14 residues. Germline V gene lookup returns CDR1 SGHNT and CDR2 YYREEE (reference sequence). The CDR3 protein is CASTLSGHSYKQYF. The CDR3, as DNA: TGTGCCAGCACCCTGTCGGGACACAGCTACAAGCAGTACTTC.

This chain links TRBV5-6 with TRBJ1-5; no firm D call. CDR1 and CDR2 (germline): SGHDT, YYEEEE. The CDR3 has 19 amino acids. V lost 4 bases and J 1 base, leaving 24 bases between the germline ends. The CDR3 nucleotides are TGTGCCAGCAGCCGAACGACCGGGAAGTCGGGCATGAGCAATCAGCCCCAGCATTTT. Protein product: CASSRTTGKSGMSNQPQHF. Complete variable domain (other parts from reference TRBV5-6 and TRBJ1-5): DAGVTQSPTHLIKTRGQQVTLRCSPKSGHDTVSWYQQALGQGPQFIFQYYEEEERQRGNFPDRFSGHQFPNYSSELNVNALLLGDSALYLCASSRTTGKSGMSNQPQHFGDGTRLSIL.

J is TRBJ1-1 and V is TRBV5-1; D call uncertain. The V end lost 3 bases, the J end lost 3 bases, and 6 bases lay between the germline ends. CDR1 SGHRS and CDR2 YFSETQ come from the germline V gene. The CDR3 totals 12 residues. CDR3 sequence reads: CASSSDYTEAFF. The DNA of the CDR3 is TGCGCCAGCAGCTCAGATTACACTGAAGCTTTCTTT.